Listed here are 27 T cell receptor beta chains from one sample, sequenced in a study of T cells in Graves' hyperthyroidism and ophthalmopathy. RNA transcripts were the template for amplifying TCR beta CDR3 regions. A first-round RT-PCR of the TCR CDR3 used the HTBI primer set. Each CDR3 protein is one row after TCRdb ran MiXCR on the multiplex PCR reads. Found here are about 640,000 distinct CDR3 sequences, less than 25% of them singletons; the top ten hold roughly 30%. The sample taken for sequencing was blood. The receptors stem from a man aged 25-45 years with Graves' ophthalmopathy.

This clonotype was observed a few times. This chain uses TRBV6-1 with TRBJ2-4; TRBD1 matches 7 bases. CDR3 size: 16 residues. With V trimmed by 5 bases and J by 0 bases, 7 bases remained unmatched. Germline V gene data show CDR1 as MNHNS and CDR2 as SASEGT. The CDR3 DNA follows: TGTGCCAGCAGTTCCCAGGGGGAGATAGCCAAAAACATTCAGTACTTC. This translates into CASSSQGEIAKNIQYF.

Points on this clonotype: It may be a read error: a sequence one base away is much more abundant. This chain links TRBV30 with TRBJ2-7, with 8 bases that match TRBD2. Germline V gene data show CDR1 as GTSNPN and CDR2 as SVGIG (reference sequence). There are 12 residues in the CDR3. The CDR3 DNA reads TGTGTCTGGAGCGGGAGCTCCTACGAGCAGTACTTC. Protein: CVWSGSSYEQYF.

This clonotype occurred many times. The rearrangement joins TRBV20-1 to TRBJ2-3; TRBD2 aligns across 14 bases. The junction had 4 bases not matched to a gene; V was cut back by 5 bases and J by 3 bases. This CDR3 has 15 residues. Germline V gene data show CDR1 as DFQATT and CDR2 as SNEGSKA (reference sequence). CDR3 coding DNA: TGCAGTGCTGAATGGACTAGCGGGAGGACAGATACGCAGTATTTT. This translates into CSAEWTSGRTDTQYF.

This clonotype occurred once. This sequence joins TRBV20-1 and TRBJ2-1, with 8 bases identical to TRBD2. Germline CDR1 DFQATT, CDR2 SNEGSKA (reference sequence). Losses at the gene ends were 0 bases for V and 8 bases for J; bases not matched to a gene: 15. This CDR3 region has 17 residues. DNA of the CDR3: TGCAGTGCTAGAGATATACTGTCCAGCGGGAGAGGCCATGAGCAGTTCTTC. Its translation is CSARDILSSGRGHEQFF.

The CDR3 spells CASSLNGYPGPAGETYEQYF. The CDR3 DNA follows: TGTGCCAGCAGCCTAAACGGGTATCCAGGTCCAGCGGGAGAAACCTACGAGCAGTACTTC. The chain recombines TRBV11-2 with TRBJ2-7, with TRBD2 matching over 8 bases. Per the germline V gene, CDR1 is SGHAT and CDR2 is FQNNGV. This CDR3 is built from 20 residues. The ends lost 5 bases at V and 2 bases at J; junction bases unmatched: 23.

The CDR3 coding sequence is TGCGCCAGCAGCTTAAAGTCAAACAACAATGAGCAGTTCTTC. Protein sequence: CASSLKSNNNEQFF. This chain links TRBV5-1 with TRBJ2-1; no clear D gene. Trimming stripped 2 bases from V and 5 bases from J, with 11 bases between. Per the germline V gene, CDR1 is SGHRS and CDR2 is YFSETQ. This CDR3 has 14 residues. The complete variable domain, with remaining parts taken from reference TRBV5-1 and TRBJ2-1, reads KAGVTQTPRYLIKTRGQQVTLSCSPISGHRSVSWYQQTPGQGLQFLFEYFSETQRNKGNFPGRFSGRQFSNSRSEMNVSTLELGDSALYLCASSLKSNNNEQFFGPGTRLTVL.

This clonotype has a count of ten or more. A much bigger clone sits one base away, suggesting this may be a read error. The genes are TRBV18 and TRBJ2-3; D gene ambiguous. The CDR3 covers 13 residues. Germline V gene sequence: CDR1 KGHSH, CDR2 LQKENI. Trimming shortened V by 2 bases and J by 0 bases, and 3 bases separated the two germline ends. CDR3 amino acids: CASSPASTDTQYF. In DNA, the CDR3 is TGTGCCAGCTCACCAGCGAGCACAGATACGCAGTATTTT.

The table lists this clonotype with a few counts. The V and J genes are TRBV28 and TRBJ2-3; D might be TRBD2 (6 bases). V was trimmed by 5 bases and J by 1 base, leaving 13 bases between them. The CDR3 has 15 residues. In germline, CDR1 is MDHEN, CDR2 SYDVKM. The CDR3 DNA reads TGTGCCAGCAGTGATAGCGGCCACCGCACAGATACGCAGTATTTT. Translation gives CASSDSGHRTDTQYF.

This clonotype was observed many times. The gene calls are TRBV18 and TRBJ1-1; a possible D gene is TRBD1 (5 bases). The V gene's germline CDR1 is KGHSH and CDR2 LQKENI. Trimming removed 3 bases from V and 7 bases from J, with 12 bases in between. There are 13 residues in the CDR3. CDR3 loop: CASSPGQNREAFF. CDR3 DNA: TGTGCCAGCTCACCCGGACAAAATCGTGAAGCTTTCTTT.

This clonotype was seen at least ten times. The genes are TRBV28 and TRBJ2-7; D unclear. The germline V gene has CDR1 MDHEN and CDR2 SYDVKM. V was trimmed by 4 bases and J by 3 bases, leaving 13 bases between them. CDR3 length equals 14 residues. CDR3 in DNA: TGTGCCAGCAGTTCCCTGGACGGCCACTACGAGCAGTACTTC. It specifies CASSSLDGHYEQYF.

The V call is TRBV10-3, the J call TRBJ1-2; unclear D gene. This CDR3 spans 16 amino acids. V was trimmed by 0 bases and J by 3 bases, leaving 14 bases between them. Looked up from germline, CDR1 is ENHRY and CDR2 is SYGVKD. Here the CDR3 reads CAISESGQALDYGYTF. The DNA for the CDR3 is TGTGCCATCAGTGAGTCTGGGCAGGCGTTAGACTATGGCTACACCTTC.

This clonotype was picked up a small number of times. This chain joins TRBV7-9 and TRBJ2-1, with D tentatively TRBD1 (6 bases). CDR1 SEHNR and CDR2 FQNEAQ come from the germline V gene (reference sequence). The CDR3 totals 15 residues. V gave up 4 bases and J gave up 0 bases, with 10 bases separating them. The CDR3 here is CASSSSQGSYNEQFF. The CDR3 DNA follows: TGTGCCAGCAGCTCTTCACAGGGCTCCTACAATGAGCAGTTCTTC.

In its sample, this clonotype was seen a few times. The rearrangement links TRBV24-1 to TRBJ2-2, with a tentative D call TRBD2 (5 bases). CDR1 and CDR2 from the germline V gene are KGHDR and SFDVKD. Trimming took off 2 bases at V and 0 bases at J, with 12 bases between the two ends. The CDR3 consists of 17 residues. CDR3 amino acids: CATSDSRSGSNTGELFF. The CDR3 bases are TGTGCCACCAGTGATTCTCGGAGCGGCTCGAACACCGGGGAGCTGTTTTTT.

The table lists this clonotype with a few counts. This rearrangement joins TRBV28 to TRBJ1-2; D remains ambiguous. In germline, CDR1 is MDHEN, CDR2 SYDVKM. Deletions cut 6 bases from V and 5 bases from J, with 19 bases between. This CDR3 is 15 amino acids long. CDR3: CASSPSLWAGYGYTF. CDR3 nucleotides: TGTGCCAGCAGCCCGTCTTTGTGGGCCGGGTATGGCTACACCTTC.

V and J are TRBV14 and TRBJ2-7; D not certain. V was trimmed by 4 bases and J by 2 bases, leaving 12 bases between them. The CDR3 length is 14 residues. CDR1 is SGHDN, CDR2 FVKESK, per germline. CDR3 bases: TGTGCCAGCAGCCTAAAAGGACGGACCTACGAGCAGTACTTC. Protein: CASSLKGRTYEQYF.

This clonotype was recorded many times. The chain couples TRBV13 to TRBJ1-2; 7 bases line up with TRBD1. V shed 5 bases and J 4 bases; nucleotides not matched to a gene: 7. The CDR3 contains 14 residues. CDR1 PRHDT and CDR2 FYEKMQ come from the germline V gene (reference sequence). The CDR3: CASSIGTAVYGYTF. CDR3 sequence (DNA): TGTGCCAGCAGCATCGGGACAGCAGTCTATGGCTACACCTTC.

V gene TRBV3-1 combines with J gene TRBJ1-3, with D perhaps matching TRBD1 (5 bases). Trimming left V 0 bases short and J 9 bases short, with 18 bases between. The CDR3 length is 16 residues. Per the germline V gene, CDR1 is LGHDT and CDR2 is YNNKEL (reference sequence). The CDR3 DNA follows: TGTGCCAGCAGCCAAGATGGGGCGGCTTTCTCAGGCACCATATATTTT. Its translation: CASSQDGAAFSGTIYF.

This clonotype was observed at least ten times. The rearrangement joins TRBV2 to TRBJ1-5; 7 nucleotides agree with TRBD1. Unmatched junction bases numbered 10, after V lost 8 bases and J lost 3 bases. From germline, CDR1 is SNHLY and CDR2 FYNNEI. The CDR3 length is 15 residues. The CDR3 bases are TGTGCCAGCGATCAGGGGGGAGGGGACAATCAGCCCCAGCATTTT. It encodes CASDQGGGDNQPQHF.

This clonotype appeared once. V and J are TRBV19 and TRBJ1-1, with D tentatively TRBD1 (6 bases). The length of the CDR3 is 14 residues. Germline V gene sequence: CDR1 LNHDA, CDR2 SQIVND (reference sequence). V was cut by 6 bases and J by 1 base, with 12 bases left in between. The CDR3 coding sequence is TGTGCCAGTAGGCACAGGGAACGGAACACTGAAGCTTTCTTT. Translating gives CASRHRERNTEAFF.

There are a few counts of this clonotype. The rearrangement uses TRBV29-1 and TRBJ2-1, with D uncertain. Trimming pared 5 bases from V and 0 bases from J, leaving 17 bases between. The CDR3 is 16 amino acids. Germline CDR1 reads SQVTM; CDR2 reads ANQGSEA. CDR3 coding DNA: TGCAGCGTTTGTGAGTTACGAGATAGCTCCTACAATGAGCAGTTCTTC. Translating it yields CSVCELRDSSYNEQFF.

V and J are TRBV14 and TRBJ2-1; no reliable D call. Germline V gives CDR1 SGHDN, CDR2 FVKESK. The CDR3 contains 16 residues. Deletions cut 8 bases from V and 0 bases from J, with 17 bases between. The CDR3 coding sequence is TGTGCCAGCGGGATGGGGATTGACGGCTCCTACAATGAGCAGTTCTTC. It is translated as CASGMGIDGSYNEQFF.

This clonotype showed up many times. The chain is built from TRBV20-1 and TRBJ2-3; 8 positions match TRBD2. CDR1 is DFQATT, CDR2 SNEGSKA, per germline (reference sequence). V trimming: 6 bases; J trimming: 4 bases; junction bases outside the gene matches: 12. This CDR3 is built from 15 residues. This CDR3 reads CSAQGGAGGSDTQYF. The CDR3 DNA is TGCAGTGCCCAAGGGGGGGCGGGAGGATCAGATACGCAGTATTTT.

This clonotype was observed a handful of times. The gene calls are TRBV7-3 and TRBJ2-5; D gene unclear. Germline lookup yields CDR1 SGHTA and CDR2 FQGTGA. The CDR3 consists of 14 residues. V was clipped by 6 bases and J by 2 bases, with 13 bases between them. The CDR3 spells CASRSLGVQETQYF. The CDR3 coding sequence is TGTGCCAGCAGGTCCCTTGGGGTTCAAGAGACCCAGTACTTC.

This chain uses TRBV28 with TRBJ1-3; possible D gene TRBD1, 6 bases. Between the trimmed V and J ends, which lost 5 bases and 4 bases, there was a span of 9 bases. The germline V gene has CDR1 MDHEN and CDR2 SYDVKM. The CDR3 contains 13 residues. CDR3 nucleotides: TGTGCCAGCAGTAGGACAGACGGAAACACCATATATTTT. Its protein is CASSRTDGNTIYF. Drawing the rest from reference TRBV28 and TRBJ1-3, the complete variable domain is DVKVTQSSRYLVKRTGEKVFLECVQDMDHENMFWYRQDPGLGLRLIYFSYDVKMKEKGDIPEGYSVSREKKERFSLILESASTNQTSMYLCASSRTDGNTIYFGEGSWLTVV.

A few counts support this clonotype. The chain recombines TRBV29-1 with TRBJ2-3; 7 bases align to TRBD2. This CDR3 has 18 residues. The J segment lost 0 bases and the V segment lost 6 bases, leaving 18 bases of the junction unmatched. CDR1 and CDR2 from the germline V gene are SQVTM and ANQGSEA. The CDR3 protein is CSVSGLTPSFTSTDTQYF. DNA of the CDR3: TGCAGCGTCTCGGGACTAACACCAAGTTTTACTAGCACAGATACGCAGTATTTT.

There are many counts of this clonotype. V and J are TRBV5-1 and TRBJ2-2; 7 bases are shared with TRBD2. After removal of 1 base from V and 7 bases from J, the junction contained 22 bases not matched to a gene. Germline CDR1 reads SGHRS; CDR2 reads YFSETQ. CDR3 length: 20 amino acids. The CDR3 DNA sequence: TGCGCCAGCAGCTTGACGCCTACTGAGGCAGGGCGGGAGAAGGTCGGGGAGCTGTTTTTT. As protein: CASSLTPTEAGREKVGELFF.

This clonotype showed up many times. This rearrangement joins TRBV28 to TRBJ1-5, with TRBD1 matching over 7 bases. The CDR3 has 15 amino acids. With 10 bases clipped from V and 5 bases from J, the junction kept 14 bases outside the gene matches. The germline V gene encodes CDR1 MDHEN and CDR2 SYDVKM. This chain's CDR3 is CAIRGTSLVHQPQHF. DNA for the CDR3: TGTGCCATCAGGGGGACGTCACTTGTCCATCAGCCCCAGCATTTT.